This TCR beta chain was sequenced in a study of siplizumab effects on memory and regulatory T cells. For this clone: Its antigen is not identified.

Here immunoSEQ multiplex PCR was the method, and the copy in TCRdb shows in-frame clones only, minus some. The table records 60,000 to 65,000 clones, about 80% of them present only once. Study results and caveats: It was not possible to assign a naive or memory phenotype to roughly 80-96% of proliferating CD4+ or CD8+ clones. Mapping to unstimulated subsets was achieved for only a minor fraction of alloreactive clones.

This CDR3 contains 17 residues. Germline V gene data show CDR1 as SGDLS and CDR2 as YYNGEE. Trimming cost V 4 bases and J 4 bases; bases outside gene matches: 17. The sample taken for sequencing was memory CD4+ T cells sorted from blood. The chain uses TRBV9 and TRBJ2-7, with 7 positions matching TRBD1. The receptor was derived from a human donor in good health. The DNA for the CDR3 is TGTGCCAGCAGCCCCGGGAAAGGACAGGACCGAGGGTACGAGCAGTACTTC. Protein sequence: CASSPGKGQDRGYEQYF.